This TCR beta chain comes out of a study of T cell repertoires in cytomegalovirus infection. The wider study: Recently identified HLA-C-restricted and well-studied HLA-B-restricted CMV epitopes were used.

Study-level points and caveats: Carriage of CMV together with the relevant HLA was identifiable through cumulative public TCR beta family frequency. What dominated the ex vivo response were HLA-C-restricted CMV-specific TCR beta clonotypes.

Concerning this clonotype: Antigen specificity is unknown.

This CDR3 comprises 13 residues. Germline V gene data show CDR1 as SGHDT and CDR2 as YYEEEE. With 6 bases removed from V and 4 bases from J, the gap between germline ends came to 14 bases. One entry per CDR3 protein results from TCRdb running MiXCR on the reads. The sample yields about 900,000 distinct CDR3 sequences, approximately 31% seen once. This chain connects TRBV5-6 to TRBJ2-7; TRBD1 is a possible D gene (6 bases). This TCR was sampled from a human donor in good health (CMV status not recorded). Some clones in this sample may be carry-over from other donors' samples. This material consisted of cultured CD8+ T cells from PBMCs, taken from culture after CMV antigen stimulation. Here the CDR3 reads CASTTGGAYEQYF. The CDR3 DNA is TGTGCCAGCACCACTGGGGGCGCGTACGAGCAGTACTTC.